The clone carrying this TCR beta chain was recorded at least ten times. From RNA transcripts, TCR beta CDR3 regions were amplified. The HTBI set primed first-round TCR CDR3 RT-PCR. One entry per CDR3 protein, called by TCRdb with MiXCR from the multiplex PCR reads. The data show some 650,000 distinct CDR3 sequences, about a sixth seen once. The sample belongs to a study of T cells in Graves' hyperthyroidism and ophthalmopathy. Study-wide context: At initial diagnosis, before any treatment had begun, peripheral blood was obtained.

The CDR3 has 14 residues. Germline CDR1 SGHTA, CDR2 FQGNSA. V lost 4 bases, J lost 3 bases, and 13 bases lay in between. The authors took PBMCs from over 8.5 ml fresh peripheral blood. The chain is built from TRBV7-2 and TRBJ2-7, with D tentatively TRBD2 (6 bases). The clonotype was recovered from a woman in her thirties or forties with Graves' ophthalmopathy. Material: blood. Here the CDR3 DNA reads TGTGCCAGCAGCTCTCCGGGGGAGAGCTACGAGCAGTACTTC. Translating gives CASSSPGESYEQYF.